These 28 T cell receptor beta chains share one sample of origin, sequenced in a study of identifying expanded T cells in peripheral blood. The method was immunoSEQ multiplex PCR; TCRdb's version includes in-frame clones alone and lacks a portion of them. The sample includes about 85,000 clones, around nine tenths seen only once; the top ten take around 2.8%. The material sequenced was blood. These receptor sequences come from a person between 18 and 75 years old in good health.

This chain links TRBV11-3 with TRBJ2-1; 9 nucleotides match TRBD1. The CDR3 extends over 17 amino acids. Germline V lookup: CDR1 SGHNT, CDR2 YENEEA. Trimming removed 6 bases from V and 8 bases from J; junction bases left unmatched: 17. Here the CDR3 DNA reads TGTGCCAGCAGTTTCGTCGTGGGGACAGGGTACCCTCATGAGCAGTTCTTC. This sequence encodes CASSFVVGTGYPHEQFF.

The chain joins TRBV5-1 to TRBJ2-5, with TRBD2 as a possible D gene (5 bases). This CDR3 spans 13 amino acids. Between the trimmed V and J ends, which lost 7 bases and 5 bases, there was a span of 15 bases. Germline loops: CDR1 SGHRS, CDR2 YFSETQ. CDR3: CASGPHGVETQYF. As DNA, the CDR3 is TGCGCCAGCGGGCCTCACGGGGTGGAGACCCAGTACTTC.

The chain has TRBV18 and TRBJ2-7, with 13 bases lining up with TRBD2. CDR3 length: 15 amino acids. The V gene end was trimmed by 4 bases and the J gene end by 3 bases; junction bases not matched to a gene: 3. CDR1 is KGHSH and CDR2 is LQKENI in the germline V gene. The CDR3 coding sequence is TGTGCCAGCTCACGGGGGACTAGCGGGGTCTACGAGCAGTACTTC. Protein sequence: CASSRGTSGVYEQYF.

The chain has TRBV27 and TRBJ2-3, with 9 nucleotides matching TRBD2. Germline V lookup: CDR1 MNHEY, CDR2 SMNVEV (reference sequence). The J segment lost 5 bases and the V segment lost 3 bases, leaving 6 bases of the junction unmatched. The CDR3 loop spans 15 amino acids. The CDR3 loop is CASSFHQRGVDTQYF. The CDR3 coding sequence is TGTGCCAGCAGTTTTCACCAGCGGGGGGTAGATACGCAGTATTTT.

V is TRBV7-2 and J is TRBJ1-1, with D uncertain. This CDR3 region has 15 residues. V was pared by 2 bases and J by 0 bases, with 10 bases between. Germline V gene lookup returns CDR1 SGHTA and CDR2 FQGNSA. The CDR3 nucleotides read TGTGCCAGCAGCTTATATGGCGGAATGAACACTGAAGCTTTCTTT. Amino acids: CASSLYGGMNTEAFF.

About this clone: This same CDR3 is encoded by further DNA sequences in the sample. The gene calls are TRBV11-2 and TRBJ2-3, with D possibly being TRBD1 (5 bases). CDR3 length: 13 residues. Germline CDR1 and CDR2: SGHAT and FQNNGV. Deletions cut 1 base from V and 4 bases from J, with 6 bases between. The CDR3 sequence is CASSLVRADTQYF. The CDR3 nucleotides read TGTGCCAGCAGCTTAGTCAGGGCAGATACGCAGTATTTT. The whole variable domain, remainder taken from reference TRBV11-2 and TRBJ2-3, is EAGVAQSPRYKIIEKRQSVAFWCNPISGHATLYWYQQILGQGPKLLIQFQNNGVVDDSQLPKDRFSAERLKGVDSTLKIQPAKLEDSAVYLCASSLVRADTQYFGPGTRLTVL.

V is TRBV11-1 and J is TRBJ1-1; tentative D call: TRBD1 (5 bases). Germline CDR1 reads SGHAT; CDR2 reads FQDESV (reference sequence). V dropped 2 bases and J dropped 6 bases, with 10 bases sitting between them. CDR3 size: 13 residues. The CDR3 DNA sequence: TGTGCCAGCAGCTTATTTGTGGGGGCTGAAGCTTTCTTT. Translation: CASSLFVGAEAFF.

A few counts support this clone. V is TRBV10-3 and J is TRBJ2-7; 9 nucleotides line up with TRBD1. The CDR3 contains 12 residues. The junction had 2 bases not matched to a gene; V was cut back by 6 bases and J by 5 bases. Germline V gene lookup returns CDR1 ENHRY and CDR2 SYGVKD. CDR3 residues: CAIRGTGNEQYF. DNA of the CDR3: TGTGCCATCAGGGGGACAGGGAACGAGCAGTACTTC.

The V gene is TRBV10-3, the J gene TRBJ2-5, with 8 bases fitting TRBD2. The CDR3 is 14 residues long. V lost 4 bases and J lost 1; bases outside the gene matches: 2. Per germline, CDR1 ENHRY and CDR2 SYGVKD. DNA of the CDR3: TGTGCCATCAGTGGGACTAGCAGCCAAGAGACCCAGTACTTC. Translating it yields CAISGTSSQETQYF.

This rearrangement joins TRBV19 to TRBJ2-1, with TRBD2 matching over 9 bases. The germline V gene encodes CDR1 LNHDA and CDR2 SQIVND (reference sequence). The CDR3 is made up of 15 amino acids. J gave up 8 bases and V 7 bases, and 12 bases lay outside the gene matches. The DNA of the CDR3 is TGTGCCAGTAACAAAATCGGCGGGAGGGCCCATGAGCAGTTCTTC. Translating it yields CASNKIGGRAHEQFF.

J is TRBJ2-4 and V is TRBV10-2; D unresolved. CDR1 WSHSY and CDR2 SAAADI come from the germline V gene. The V end was cut by 6 bases, the J end by 6 bases, with 9 bases between. This CDR3 has 12 residues. The CDR3 reads CASRDPLNIQYF. The CDR3 coding sequence is TGCGCCAGCAGGGACCCGCTAAACATTCAGTACTTC.

The gene calls are TRBV6-1 and TRBJ1-4, with 7 bases fitting TRBD1. From germline, CDR1 is MNHNS and CDR2 SASEGT. This CDR3 comprises 15 residues. The ends lost 6 bases at V and 5 bases at J; junction bases unmatched: 9. The CDR3 region is CASSIIPQGNEKLFF. The DNA for the CDR3 is TGTGCCAGCAGCATAATACCACAGGGGAATGAAAAACTGTTTTTT.

The chain joins TRBV4-2 to TRBJ1-3; no reliable D call. CDR3 length equals 13 residues. Trimming left V 3 bases short and J 10 bases short, with 13 bases between. Germline assignment: CDR1 LGHNA and CDR2 YNFKEQ. CDR3 amino acids: CASSQDWKETIYF. In DNA, the CDR3 is TGTGCCAGCAGCCAGGACTGGAAAGAAACCATATATTTT.

The chain employs TRBV9 and TRBJ2-7, with 9 bases lining up with TRBD2. The J segment lost 2 bases and the V segment lost 4 bases, leaving 7 bases of the junction unmatched. The germline V gene encodes CDR1 SGDLS and CDR2 YYNGEE. CDR3 length: 15 residues. In nucleotides, the CDR3 is TGTGCCAGCAGCCCCCGATCTAGCGGGACCTACGAGCAGTACTTC. It specifies CASSPRSSGTYEQYF.

This clone was found once. The chain recombines TRBV19 with TRBJ2-1, with 8 bases matching TRBD1. The ends lost 5 bases at V and 0 bases at J; junction bases unmatched: 3. In germline, CDR1 is LNHDA, CDR2 SQIVND (reference sequence). The CDR3 is 15 amino acids. CDR3 in DNA: TGTGCCAGTAGTCAGGGGGCCGGCTCCTACAATGAGCAGTTCTTC. As protein: CASSQGAGSYNEQFF.

The gene calls are TRBV9 and TRBJ1-1; D remains unclear. Trimming removed 0 bases at V and 0 bases at J, with 9 bases between. The CDR3 has 15 residues. CDR1 and CDR2 (germline): SGDLS, YYNGEE. CDR3 sequence reads: CASSVGPGMNTEAFF. Written as DNA, the CDR3 is TGTGCCAGCAGCGTAGGACCGGGTATGAACACTGAAGCTTTCTTT.

The genes are TRBV19 and TRBJ2-1; 7 nucleotides match TRBD2. The CDR3 contains 15 residues. The trim removed 3 bases at V and 1 base at J, leaving 3 bases unmatched. Germline values: CDR1 LNHDA, CDR2 SQIVND (reference sequence). Here the CDR3 reads CASSMKGGSYNEQFF. CDR3 in DNA: TGTGCCAGTAGTATGAAGGGAGGGTCCTACAATGAGCAGTTCTTC.

The rearrangement uses TRBV5-1 and TRBJ2-3; maybe TRBD2 (5 bases). V was clipped by 0 bases and J by 1 base, with 9 bases between them. The V gene's germline CDR1 is SGHRS and CDR2 YFSETQ. There are 15 residues in the CDR3. This CDR3 is CASSLVAPGTDTQYF. As DNA, the CDR3 is TGCGCCAGCAGCTTGGTAGCGCCCGGCACAGATACGCAGTATTTT.

The chain uses TRBV5-6 and TRBJ2-7, with D hard to call. CDR3 length equals 18 residues. V lost 0 bases to trimming and J lost 0 bases, with 19 bases between them. Germline V gene sequence: CDR1 SGHDT, CDR2 YYEEEE. The CDR3 region has the DNA TGTGCCAGCAGCTTGGCAATAACGGACCCGCGTAGCTCCTACGAGCAGTACTTC. Protein product: CASSLAITDPRSSYEQYF.

The J gene is TRBJ1-2, the V gene TRBV7-2, with a tentative D call TRBD1 (6 bases). Between the trimmed V and J ends, which lost 1 base and 5 bases, there was a span of 14 bases. CDR1 SGHTA and CDR2 FQGNSA come from the germline V gene. The CDR3 is 15 amino acids. The CDR3 coding sequence is TGTGCCAGCAGCTTAGTTCCAGGGGCAGGATATGGCTACACCTTC. The encoded protein is CASSLVPGAGYGYTF.

The V gene is TRBV9, the J gene TRBJ2-3, with 9 bases fitting TRBD2. CDR1 and CDR2 from the germline V gene are SGDLS and YYNGEE. The V and J ends lost 0 bases and 4 bases, in that order; junction bases with no gene match: 6. CDR3 size: 16 residues. The CDR3 reads CASSVGASGKPDTQYF. Here the CDR3 DNA reads TGTGCCAGCAGCGTAGGGGCTAGCGGGAAACCAGATACGCAGTATTTT.

V usage is TRBV29-1 and J usage is TRBJ1-2; D is possibly TRBD1 (5 bases). CDR3 length equals 15 residues. Trimming pared 0 bases from V and 0 bases from J, leaving 11 bases between. Germline lookup yields CDR1 SQVTM and CDR2 ANQGSEA. The CDR3 protein is CSVEDVGVPNYGYTF. CDR3 in DNA: TGCAGCGTTGAAGACGTGGGGGTCCCTAACTATGGCTACACCTTC.

The chain employs TRBV5-6 and TRBJ1-3; D might be TRBD1 (6 bases). Germline loops: CDR1 SGHDT, CDR2 YYEEEE. This CDR3 has 18 residues. Trimming pared 3 bases from V and 3 bases from J, leaving 22 bases between. The CDR3 DNA reads TGTGCCAGCAGCTGGAGGGGGGGCCGGGACACCCATGGAAACACCATATATTTT. Translated, it gives CASSWRGGRDTHGNTIYF.

The chain combines TRBV25-1 with TRBJ2-7; D not resolved. Germline-derived CDR1 and CDR2 are MGHDK and SYGVNS. The ends were cut back, 9 bases at V and 4 bases at J, with 13 bases in the middle. This CDR3 has 12 residues. The CDR3 region has the DNA TGTGCCAGTGGCTGGCGGCGATACGAGCAGTACTTC. Protein sequence: CASGWRRYEQYF.

The chain combines TRBV6-4 with TRBJ1-1; D gene unclear. Per germline, CDR1 MRHNA and CDR2 SNTAGT. V was clipped by 2 bases and J by 1 base, with 5 bases between them. The CDR3 runs 13 residues. CDR3 loop: CASSDGENTEAFF. CDR3 sequence (DNA): TGTGCCAGCAGTGACGGGGAGAACACTGAAGCTTTCTTT.

The chain recombines TRBV19 with TRBJ1-1, with D perhaps TRBD1 (6 bases). The CDR3 covers 14 residues. Trimming pared 7 bases from V and 1 base from J, leaving 13 bases between. The germline CDR1 and CDR2 sequences are LNHDA and SQIVND (reference sequence). CDR3 amino acids: CASTNRAKNTEAFF. DNA of the CDR3: TGTGCCAGTACCAACAGGGCTAAGAACACTGAAGCTTTCTTT.

The genes are TRBV2 and TRBJ1-6, with D perhaps TRBD1 (6 bases). The CDR3 length is 14 residues. Trimming pared 5 bases from V and 7 bases from J, leaving 12 bases between. Germline CDR1 and CDR2: SNHLY and FYNNEI. CDR3 sequence reads: CASSNREGNSPLHF. CDR3 coding DNA: TGTGCCAGCAGTAACAGGGAGGGGAATTCACCCCTCCACTTT.

J is TRBJ1-2 and V is TRBV28, with a tentative D call TRBD1 (6 bases). Germline CDR1 and CDR2: MDHEN and SYDVKM. V was cut by 7 bases and J by 8 bases, with 17 bases left in between. The CDR3 is made up of 13 amino acids. The chain's CDR3 is CASTGGPLGGYTF. The CDR3 nucleotides are TGTGCCAGCACGGGGGGCCCCCTTGGGGGCTACACCTTC.